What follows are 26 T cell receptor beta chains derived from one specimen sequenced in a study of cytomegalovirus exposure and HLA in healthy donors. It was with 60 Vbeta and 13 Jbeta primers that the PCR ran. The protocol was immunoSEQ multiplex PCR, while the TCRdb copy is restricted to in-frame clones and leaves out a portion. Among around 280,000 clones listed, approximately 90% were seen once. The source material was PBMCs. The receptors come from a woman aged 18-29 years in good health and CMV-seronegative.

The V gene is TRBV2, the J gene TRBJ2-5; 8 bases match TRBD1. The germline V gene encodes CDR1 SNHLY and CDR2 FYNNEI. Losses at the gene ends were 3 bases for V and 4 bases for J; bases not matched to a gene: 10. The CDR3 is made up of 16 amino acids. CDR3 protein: CASSDDRGLLGETQYF. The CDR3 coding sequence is TGTGCCAGCAGTGATGACAGGGGTTTGCTCGGAGAGACCCAGTACTTC.

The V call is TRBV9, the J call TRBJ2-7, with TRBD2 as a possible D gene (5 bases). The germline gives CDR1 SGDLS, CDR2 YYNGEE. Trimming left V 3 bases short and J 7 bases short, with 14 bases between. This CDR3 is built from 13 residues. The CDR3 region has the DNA TGTGCCAGCAGCGGGTGGGGAGATCAAGAGCAGTACTTC. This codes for CASSGWGDQEQYF.

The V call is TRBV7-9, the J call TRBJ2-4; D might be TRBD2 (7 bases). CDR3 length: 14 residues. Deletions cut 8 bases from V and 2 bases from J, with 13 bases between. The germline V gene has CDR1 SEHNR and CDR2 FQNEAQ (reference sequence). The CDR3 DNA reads TGTGCCAGCGGGGGGGCGGGAACCAAAAACATTCAGTACTTC. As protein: CASGGAGTKNIQYF.

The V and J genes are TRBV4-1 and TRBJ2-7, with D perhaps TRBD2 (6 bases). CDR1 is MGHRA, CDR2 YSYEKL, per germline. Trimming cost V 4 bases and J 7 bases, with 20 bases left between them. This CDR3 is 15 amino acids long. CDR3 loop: CASSLRDSLPDEQYF. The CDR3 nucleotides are TGCGCCAGCAGCCTTCGGGACTCCCTACCGGATGAGCAGTACTTC.

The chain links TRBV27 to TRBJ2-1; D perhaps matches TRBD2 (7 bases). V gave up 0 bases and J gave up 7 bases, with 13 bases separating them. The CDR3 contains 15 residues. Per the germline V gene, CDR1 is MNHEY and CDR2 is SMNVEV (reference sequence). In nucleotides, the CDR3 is TGTGCCAGCAGTTTATCGGGGGGGGCTTGGAATGAGCAGTTCTTC. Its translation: CASSLSGGAWNEQFF.

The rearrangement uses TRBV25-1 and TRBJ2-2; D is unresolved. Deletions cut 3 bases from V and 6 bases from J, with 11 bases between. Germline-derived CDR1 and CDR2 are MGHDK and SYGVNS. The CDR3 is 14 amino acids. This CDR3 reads CASSESTVPGELFF. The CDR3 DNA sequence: TGTGCCAGCAGTGAGTCAACGGTACCCGGGGAGCTGTTTTTT.

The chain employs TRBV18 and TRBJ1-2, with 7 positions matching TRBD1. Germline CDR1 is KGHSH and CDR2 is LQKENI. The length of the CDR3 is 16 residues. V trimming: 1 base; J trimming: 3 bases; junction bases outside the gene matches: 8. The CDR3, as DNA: TGTGCCAGCTCACCACTACCGGGACAGAGAGACTATGGCTACACCTTC. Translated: CASSPLPGQRDYGYTF.

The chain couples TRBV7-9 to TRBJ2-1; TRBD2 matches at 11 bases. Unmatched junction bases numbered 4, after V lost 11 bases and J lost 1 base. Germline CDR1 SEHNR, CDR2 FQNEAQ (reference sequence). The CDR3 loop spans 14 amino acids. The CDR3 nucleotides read TGTGCCGGGGGGACTAGCGGTTCCTACAATGAGCAGTTCTTC. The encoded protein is CAGGTSGSYNEQFF.

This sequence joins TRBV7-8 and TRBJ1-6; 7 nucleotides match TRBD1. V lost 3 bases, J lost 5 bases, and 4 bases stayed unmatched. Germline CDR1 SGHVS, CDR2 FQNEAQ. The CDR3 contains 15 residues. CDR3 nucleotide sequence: TGTGCCAGCAGCTTGGGGACAGCTGATAATTCACCCCTCCACTTT. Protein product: CASSLGTADNSPLHF.

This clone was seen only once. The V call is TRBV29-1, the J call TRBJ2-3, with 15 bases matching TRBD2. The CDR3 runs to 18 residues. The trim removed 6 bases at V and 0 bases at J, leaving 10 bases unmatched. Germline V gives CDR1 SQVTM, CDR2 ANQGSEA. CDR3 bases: TGCAGCGTCCGGGGACTAGCGGGGGGCGATGCTAGCACAGATACGCAGTATTTT. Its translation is CSVRGLAGGDASTDTQYF.

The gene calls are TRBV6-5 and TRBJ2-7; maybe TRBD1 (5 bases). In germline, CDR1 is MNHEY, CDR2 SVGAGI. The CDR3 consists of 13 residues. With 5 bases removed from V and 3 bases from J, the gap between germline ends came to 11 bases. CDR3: CASSRQPLYEQYF. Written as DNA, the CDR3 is TGTGCCAGCAGTAGACAGCCCCTCTACGAGCAGTACTTC.

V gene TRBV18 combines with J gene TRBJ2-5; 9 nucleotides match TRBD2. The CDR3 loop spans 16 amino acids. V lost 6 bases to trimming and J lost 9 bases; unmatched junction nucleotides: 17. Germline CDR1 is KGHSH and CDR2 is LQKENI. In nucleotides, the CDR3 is TGTGCCAGCTCCCCTGGACGGATAGCGGGGGACCCAGCCCAGTACTTC. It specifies CASSPGRIAGDPAQYF.

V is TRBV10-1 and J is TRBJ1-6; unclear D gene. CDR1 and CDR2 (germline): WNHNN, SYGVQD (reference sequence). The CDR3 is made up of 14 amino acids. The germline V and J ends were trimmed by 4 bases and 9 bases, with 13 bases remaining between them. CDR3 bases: TGCGCCAGCAGTGCGGAGGACTATGGTTCACCCCTCCACTTT. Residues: CASSAEDYGSPLHF.

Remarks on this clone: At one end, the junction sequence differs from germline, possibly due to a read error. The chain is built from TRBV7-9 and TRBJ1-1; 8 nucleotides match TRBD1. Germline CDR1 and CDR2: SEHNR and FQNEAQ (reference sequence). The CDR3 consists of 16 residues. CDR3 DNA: TGTTCCAGCAGCTTAGGTCAGGGGGCACGTAGCACTGAAGCTTTCTTT. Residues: CSSSLGQGARSTEAFF.

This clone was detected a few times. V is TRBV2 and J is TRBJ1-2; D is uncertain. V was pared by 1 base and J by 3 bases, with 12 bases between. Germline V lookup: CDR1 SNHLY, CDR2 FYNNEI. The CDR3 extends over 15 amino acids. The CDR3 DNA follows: TGTGCCAGCAGTGAAGGTCTAGGCCTCCACTATGGCTACACCTTC. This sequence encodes CASSEGLGLHYGYTF.

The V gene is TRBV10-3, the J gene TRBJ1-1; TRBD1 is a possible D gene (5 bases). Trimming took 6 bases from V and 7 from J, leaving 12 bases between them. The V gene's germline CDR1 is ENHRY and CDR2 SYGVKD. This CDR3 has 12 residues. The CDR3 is CAIRETGFEAFF. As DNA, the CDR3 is TGTGCCATCAGGGAAACAGGATTTGAAGCTTTCTTT.

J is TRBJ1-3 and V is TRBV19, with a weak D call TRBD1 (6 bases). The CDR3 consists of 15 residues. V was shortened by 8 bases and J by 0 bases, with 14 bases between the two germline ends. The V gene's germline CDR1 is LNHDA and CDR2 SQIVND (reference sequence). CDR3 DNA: TGTGCCAGTGATAACAGGGCAGACTCTGGAAACACCATATATTTT. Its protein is CASDNRADSGNTIYF.

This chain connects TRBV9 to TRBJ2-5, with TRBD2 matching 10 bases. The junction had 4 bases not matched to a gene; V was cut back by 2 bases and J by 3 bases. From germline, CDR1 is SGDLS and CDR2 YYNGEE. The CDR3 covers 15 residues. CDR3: CASSVASGGEETQYF. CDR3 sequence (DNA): TGTGCCAGCAGCGTGGCTAGCGGGGGAGAAGAGACCCAGTACTTC.

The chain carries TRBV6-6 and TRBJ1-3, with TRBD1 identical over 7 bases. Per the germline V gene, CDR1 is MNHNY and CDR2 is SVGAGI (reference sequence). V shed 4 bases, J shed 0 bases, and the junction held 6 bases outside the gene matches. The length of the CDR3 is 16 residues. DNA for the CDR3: TGTGCCAGCAGTTTATTGGGACAGCTCTCTGGAAACACCATATATTTT. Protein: CASSLLGQLSGNTIYF.

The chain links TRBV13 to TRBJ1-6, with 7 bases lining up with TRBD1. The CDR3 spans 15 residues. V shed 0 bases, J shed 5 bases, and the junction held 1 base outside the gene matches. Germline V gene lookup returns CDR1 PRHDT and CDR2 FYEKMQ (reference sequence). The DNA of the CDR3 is TGTGCCAGCAGCTTAGGACAGGGGAATAATTCACCCCTCCACTTT. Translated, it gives CASSLGQGNNSPLHF.

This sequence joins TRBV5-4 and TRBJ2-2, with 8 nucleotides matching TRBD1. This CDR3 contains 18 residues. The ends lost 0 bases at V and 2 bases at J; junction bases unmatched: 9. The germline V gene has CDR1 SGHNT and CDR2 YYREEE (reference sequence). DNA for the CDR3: TGTGCCAGCAGCTTGGCCACCCGGACAGGGCTCAACACCGGGGAGCTGTTTTTT. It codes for CASSLATRTGLNTGELFF.

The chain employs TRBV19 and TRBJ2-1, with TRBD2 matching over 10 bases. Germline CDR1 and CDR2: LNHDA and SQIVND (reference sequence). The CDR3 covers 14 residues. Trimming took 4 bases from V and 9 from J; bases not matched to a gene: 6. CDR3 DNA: TGTGCCAGTAGTAGACTAGCGGGCTCAGGTGAGCAGTTCTTC. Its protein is CASSRLAGSGEQFF.

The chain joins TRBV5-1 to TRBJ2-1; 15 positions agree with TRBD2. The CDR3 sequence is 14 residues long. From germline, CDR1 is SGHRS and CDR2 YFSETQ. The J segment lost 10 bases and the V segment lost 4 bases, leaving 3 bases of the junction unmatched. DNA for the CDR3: TGCGCCAGCAGCCGGACTAGCGGGGGGGTCGAGCAGTTCTTC. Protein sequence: CASSRTSGGVEQFF.

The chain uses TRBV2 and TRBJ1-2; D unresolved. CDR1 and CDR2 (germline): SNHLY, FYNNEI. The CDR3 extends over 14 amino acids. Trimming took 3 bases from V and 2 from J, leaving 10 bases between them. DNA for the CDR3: TGTGCCAGCAGTGACGGACTATCGAACTATGGCTACACCTTC. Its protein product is CASSDGLSNYGYTF.

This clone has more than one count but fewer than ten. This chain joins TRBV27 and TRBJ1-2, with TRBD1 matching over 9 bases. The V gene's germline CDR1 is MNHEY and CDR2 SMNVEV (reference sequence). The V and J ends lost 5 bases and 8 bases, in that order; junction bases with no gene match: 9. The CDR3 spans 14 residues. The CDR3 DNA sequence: TGTGCCAGCAGTCCTTGGGGACAGGGAGGCGGCTACACCTTC. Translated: CASSPWGQGGGYTF.

The CDR3 region has the DNA TGCAGTGCCGGGACAGATACGCAGTATTTT. Protein sequence: CSAGTDTQYF. V and J are TRBV20-1 and TRBJ2-3; no clear D gene. CDR3 length: 10 residues. Germline CDR1 is DFQATT and CDR2 is SNEGSKA (reference sequence). V dropped 6 bases and J dropped 3 bases, with 4 bases sitting between them.